Below are 27 T cell receptor beta chains sequenced from a single sample in a study of OX40 agonist ivuxolimab in advanced cancers. TCRdb's copy holds only in-frame clones and misses some; the assay was immunoSEQ multiplex PCR. The sample yields 73,000 or so clones, about 93% seen once. The source material was CD4+ or CD8+ T cells sorted from blood, sampled in a trial of the OX40 agonist ivuxolimab. The receptors shown here come from an adult with an advanced solid tumor such as melanoma, head and neck, liver or kidney cancer.

This clone was observed a single time. The chain recombines TRBV6-1 with TRBJ2-1; D remains unclear. The CDR3 covers 15 residues. Trimming left V 5 bases short and J 2 bases short, with 13 bases between. Per germline, CDR1 MNHNS and CDR2 SASEGT. For the CDR3, the DNA is TGTGCCAGCAGTTCAGAGTTCTGGGCCTACAATGAGCAGTTCTTC. Amino acid sequence: CASSSEFWAYNEQFF.

V is TRBV30 and J is TRBJ2-6; D possibly corresponds to TRBD2 (6 bases). The CDR3 runs to 17 residues. V lost 4 bases and J 0 bases, leaving 16 bases between the germline ends. The germline gives CDR1 GTSNPN, CDR2 SVGIG (reference sequence). The DNA for the CDR3 is TGTGCCTGGACATCGGGACTGATCCTCTCTGGGGCCAACGTCCTGACTTTC. Its translation: CAWTSGLILSGANVLTF.

V is TRBV9 and J is TRBJ2-2; 10 bases line up with TRBD1. Per germline, CDR1 SGDLS and CDR2 YYNGEE. V trimming: 10 bases; J trimming: 1 base; junction bases outside the gene matches: 1. This CDR3 spans 13 amino acids. The CDR3 DNA reads TGTGCCGGGACAGGGGAGAACACCGGGGAGCTGTTTTTT. This gives the protein CAGTGENTGELFF.

The V gene is TRBV7-9, the J gene TRBJ2-2; no definite D call. Germline loops: CDR1 SEHNR, CDR2 FQNEAQ (reference sequence). The CDR3 sequence is 14 residues long. The V and J ends lost 0 bases and 4 bases respectively, with 6 bases between them. The CDR3 sequence: CASSLAVLTGELFF. The CDR3 region has the DNA TGTGCCAGCAGCTTAGCGGTTCTCACCGGGGAGCTGTTTTTT.

The chain joins TRBV19 to TRBJ2-1, with 10 bases lining up with TRBD2. This CDR3 contains 16 residues. Losses at the gene ends were 5 bases for V and 7 bases for J; bases not matched to a gene: 11. Per germline, CDR1 LNHDA and CDR2 SQIVND (reference sequence). For the CDR3, the DNA is TGTGCCAGTAGTCCCAAGGAGACTAGCGGGCTGAATGAGCAGTTCTTC. Its translation is CASSPKETSGLNEQFF. Using reference TRBV19 and TRBJ2-1 for the parts outside the CDR3, the full variable domain is DGGITQSPKYLFRKEGQNVTLSCEQNLNHDAMYWYRQDPGQGLRLIYYSQIVNDFQKGDIAEGYSVSREKKESFPLTVTSAQKNPTAFYLCASSPKETSGLNEQFFGPGTRLTVL.

The gene calls are TRBV2 and TRBJ1-5; D not resolved. Trimming removed 7 bases at V and 7 bases at J, with 26 bases between. CDR3 length: 17 amino acids. Per germline, CDR1 SNHLY and CDR2 FYNNEI. The CDR3 protein is CASTRTSGLAKSQPQHF. The CDR3 nucleotides are TGTGCCAGCACCAGAACCAGCGGACTAGCCAAGTCGCAGCCCCAGCATTTT. The full variable domain, completed using reference TRBV2 and TRBJ1-5, is EPEVTQTPSHQVTQMGQEVILRCVPISNHLYFYWYRQILGQKVEFLVSFYNNEISEKSEIFDDQFSVERPDGSNFTLKIRSTKLEDSAMYFCASTRTSGLAKSQPQHFGDGTRLSIL.

This clone has a handful of counts. This chain links TRBV10-1 with TRBJ2-3; tentative D call: TRBD1 (6 bases). Germline assignment: CDR1 WNHNN and CDR2 SYGVQD (reference sequence). V was shortened by 5 bases and J by 4 bases, with 10 bases between the two germline ends. The CDR3 runs to 13 residues. This CDR3 reads CASSSQGSDTQYF. CDR3 sequence (DNA): TGCGCCAGCAGTAGCCAGGGGTCAGATACGCAGTATTTT.

The chain links TRBV19 to TRBJ2-4, with D uncertain. V lost 3 bases, J lost 2 bases, and 17 bases lay in between. Germline CDR1 and CDR2: LNHDA and SQIVND (reference sequence). The CDR3 loop spans 17 amino acids. The CDR3 DNA follows: TGTGCCAGTAGTATCCCCGAGTTAGGACGGACCAAAAACATTCAGTACTTC. It encodes CASSIPELGRTKNIQYF.

The chain uses TRBV6-5 and TRBJ2-7; 9 bases line up with TRBD2. There are 14 residues in the CDR3. Germline V gives CDR1 MNHEY, CDR2 SVGAGI. J was trimmed by 2 bases and V by 6 bases; bases with no gene match: 5. This CDR3 reads CASRIAGAAYEQYF. The CDR3 DNA sequence: TGTGCCAGCAGGATAGCGGGAGCGGCCTACGAGCAGTACTTC.

The chain carries TRBV10-2 and TRBJ1-5; unclear D gene. Germline CDR1 and CDR2: WSHSY and SAAADI. The CDR3 consists of 15 residues. V was trimmed by 0 bases and J by 3 bases, leaving 9 bases between them. The CDR3 protein is CASSESTVTNQPQHF. The CDR3 DNA reads as TGCGCCAGCAGTGAGTCGACGGTGACCAATCAGCCCCAGCATTTT.

J is TRBJ2-7 and V is TRBV2; 13 nucleotides match TRBD2. V lost 6 bases, J lost 5 bases, and 13 bases stayed unmatched. The CDR3 consists of 17 residues. Germline CDR1 is SNHLY and CDR2 is FYNNEI. The DNA for the CDR3 is TGTGCCAGCAGAACTGGGACTAGCGGGACCGCCAGGGACGAGCAGTACTTC. It is translated as CASRTGTSGTARDEQYF.

J is TRBJ1-5 and V is TRBV2, with 9 bases aligning to TRBD1. Germline trimming cut 8 bases from V and 5 bases from J; bases unmatched to any gene: 7. This CDR3 is built from 14 residues. Germline V CDR1 and CDR2: SNHLY, FYNNEI. Here the CDR3 reads CASAPDRGYQPQHF. As DNA, the CDR3 is TGTGCCAGCGCCCCGGACAGGGGATATCAGCCCCAGCATTTT.

The chain employs TRBV18 and TRBJ2-3, with D perhaps matching TRBD2 (6 bases). Per the germline V gene, CDR1 is KGHSH and CDR2 is LQKENI. V lost 5 bases, J lost 2 bases, and 11 bases lay in between. The CDR3 is 14 residues long. The CDR3 sequence: CASSSGEDTDTQYF. The CDR3 DNA reads as TGTGCCAGCTCATCTGGGGAGGACACAGATACGCAGTATTTT.

This sequence joins TRBV10-3 and TRBJ2-7; D gene uncertain. This CDR3 has 14 amino acids. The V end was cut by 3 bases, the J end by 0 bases, with 9 bases between. CDR1 is ENHRY, CDR2 SYGVKD, per germline. CDR3 amino acids: CAISEESSSYEQYF. In nucleotides, the CDR3 is TGTGCCATCAGTGAAGAAAGCTCCTCCTACGAGCAGTACTTC.

The chain couples TRBV7-2 to TRBJ2-2; 10 bases are shared with TRBD1. Trimming at V came to 11 bases and at J to 6 bases, leaving 12 bases not matched to a gene. This CDR3 has 15 residues. Per germline, CDR1 SGHTA and CDR2 FQGNSA. The CDR3 protein is CAHQSRDRGSGELFF. The CDR3 bases are TGTGCCCACCAGTCGAGGGACAGGGGTTCCGGGGAGCTGTTTTTT.

This chain uses TRBV19 with TRBJ2-7, with 7 bases fitting TRBD2. Trimming at V came to 3 bases and at J to 0 bases, leaving 8 bases not matched to a gene. Germline CDR1 reads LNHDA; CDR2 reads SQIVND (reference sequence). The CDR3 length is 16 residues. The CDR3, as DNA: TGTGCCAGTAGTATTGCGACCAGGACTAGCTCCTACGAGCAGTACTTC. This codes for CASSIATRTSSYEQYF.

CDR3 DNA: TGTGCCAGCAGCCACCCGACAGGGCGGGAGCAGTACTTC. Its protein product is CASSHPTGREQYF. This chain links TRBV27 with TRBJ2-7, with 7 positions matching TRBD1. Germline CDR1 reads MNHEY; CDR2 reads SMNVEV (reference sequence). Germline trimming cut 6 bases from V and 7 bases from J; bases unmatched to any gene: 9. The CDR3 is 13 amino acids.

This sequence joins TRBV27 and TRBJ2-3; the D gene is possibly TRBD1 (5 bases). Germline CDR1 MNHEY, CDR2 SMNVEV (reference sequence). V was pared by 5 bases and J by 3 bases, with 15 bases between. CDR3 size: 15 residues. As DNA, the CDR3 is TGTGCCAGCAGTCCGGCCCCGGCAGGGACAGATACGCAGTATTTT. As protein: CASSPAPAGTDTQYF.

Concerning this clone itself: The CDR3 carries no conserved terminal phenylalanine or tryptophan, so it likely arises from a read error. The DNA is omitted, as the CDR3 cannot be located on it reliably, and the CDR3 follows TCRdb's listing. This chain connects TRBV7-9 to TRBJ2-3; TRBD2, the D gene given by the table, was not confirmed from the DNA. The CDR3 spans 12 amino acids, including both terminal residues. In germline, CDR1 is SEHNR, CDR2 FQNEAQ (reference sequence). CDR3 amino acids: CASSLLGLAGVV.

The genes are TRBV19 and TRBJ2-5, with 7 bases that match TRBD1. Germline V lookup: CDR1 LNHDA, CDR2 SQIVND (reference sequence). CDR3 length: 17 residues. Germline trimming cut 4 bases from V and 5 bases from J; bases unmatched to any gene: 16. The CDR3 loop is CASSTIHTTGDAETQYF. Written as DNA, the CDR3 is TGTGCCAGTAGTACTATACATACCACAGGGGATGCCGAGACCCAGTACTTC.

This chain joins TRBV19 and TRBJ1-1; 9 bases are a match to TRBD1. V lost 8 bases and J lost 0; bases outside the gene matches: 4. The length of the CDR3 is 14 residues. Germline V gene lookup returns CDR1 LNHDA and CDR2 SQIVND (reference sequence). The DNA for the CDR3 is TGTGCCAGTCAACAGGGGGCCGTGAACACTGAAGCTTTCTTT. Protein product: CASQQGAVNTEAFF.

The V gene is TRBV11-3, the J gene TRBJ2-2; D remains unclear. Trimming cost V 2 bases and J 5 bases, with 12 bases left between them. The CDR3 sequence is 15 residues long. The germline V gene has CDR1 SGHNT and CDR2 YENEEA. Here the CDR3 reads CASSLKGGLTGELFF. CDR3 nucleotides: TGTGCCAGCAGCTTAAAGGGTGGTTTAACCGGGGAGCTGTTTTTT.

The J gene is TRBJ2-7, the V gene TRBV20-1; D ambiguous. There are 11 residues in the CDR3. Germline CDR1 reads DFQATT; CDR2 reads SNEGSKA (reference sequence). With 4 bases removed from V and 2 bases from J, the gap between germline ends came to 6 bases. The CDR3 protein is CSANRAYEQYF. Here the CDR3 DNA reads TGCAGTGCTAACCGGGCCTACGAGCAGTACTTC.

V usage is TRBV27 and J usage is TRBJ2-2, with TRBD1 identical over 11 bases. The CDR3 length is 16 residues. CDR1 MNHEY and CDR2 SMNVEV come from the germline V gene (reference sequence). V shed 5 bases and J 10 bases; nucleotides not matched to a gene: 12. CDR3 residues: CASSPGQGALSKELFF. CDR3 sequence (DNA): TGTGCCAGCAGTCCAGGACAGGGGGCCCTTTCGAAGGAGCTGTTTTTT.

This clone appeared a single time. The chain couples TRBV7-2 to TRBJ1-2; D might be TRBD1 (6 bases). The CDR3 loop spans 16 amino acids. The germline CDR1 and CDR2 sequences are SGHTA and FQGNSA. Trimming shortened V by 0 bases and J by 0 bases, and 11 bases separated the two germline ends. CDR3 region: CASSLAGGGANYGYTF. The CDR3 DNA sequence: TGTGCCAGCAGCTTAGCCGGGGGCGGAGCTAACTATGGCTACACCTTC. The whole variable domain, filled in from reference TRBV7-2 and TRBJ1-2, reads GAGVSQSPSNKVTEKGKDVELRCDPISGHTALYWYRQSLGQGLEFLIYFQGNSAPDKSGLPSDRFSAERTGGSVSTLTIQRTQQEDSAVYLCASSLAGGGANYGYTFGSGTRLTVV.

The chain joins TRBV29-1 to TRBJ2-3, with D unclear. Per the germline V gene, CDR1 is SQVTM and CDR2 is ANQGSEA. CDR3 length equals 17 residues. V lost 0 bases to trimming and J lost 2 bases, with 18 bases between them. The CDR3 region has the DNA TGCAGCGTTGAAGATGCTGGGCTAGTTCAAGCCACAGATACGCAGTATTTT. Protein product: CSVEDAGLVQATDTQYF.

The genes are TRBV6-1 and TRBJ2-1, with a possible D match to TRBD2 (5 bases). V gave up 3 bases and J gave up 2 bases, with 11 bases separating them. The CDR3 contains 15 residues. Germline lookup yields CDR1 MNHNS and CDR2 SASEGT. The CDR3 bases are TGTGCCAGCAGTGACGCATGGGGAGCCTACAATGAGCAGTTCTTC. Translation gives CASSDAWGAYNEQFF.